Shown below are 7 T cell receptor beta chains from a single sample sequenced in a study of T cells expressing NK-cell markers. TCRdb reworked the 5' RACE reads into one entry per CDR3 protein, no DNA. The listing contains almost 450,000 distinct CDR3 sequences. Sequenced material: blood T cells: a sorted CD56 or NKG2C T cell subset, CD4+ or CD8+ T cells, or bulk PBMC T cells (not recorded which). These receptors all stem from a woman between 18 and 70 years old in good health.

The chain joins TRBV4-3 to TRBJ1-1. The V gene's germline CDR1 is LGHNA and CDR2 YSLEER. The CDR3 is 15 residues long. CDR3 region: CASSQNNAGTTEAFF.

V is TRBV20-1 and J is TRBJ2-5; the TCRdb call, TRBD2, lacks DNA for checking. This CDR3 is built from 14 residues. Germline CDR1 and CDR2: DFQATT and SNEGSKA (reference sequence). CDR3 amino acids: CSARRTSGGETQYF.

The chain has TRBV27 and TRBJ2-7; TCRdb calls TRBD1, which cannot be checked without DNA. This CDR3 is built from 15 residues. CDR1 is MNHEY and CDR2 is SMNVEV in the germline V gene (reference sequence). The CDR3 loop reads CASTEQGKVEGEQYF.

The gene calls are TRBV24-1 and TRBJ2-1; the TCRdb call, TRBD2, lacks DNA for checking. From germline, CDR1 is KGHDR and CDR2 SFDVKD. The CDR3 contains 12 residues. CDR3 in amino acids: CATSDRGGEQFF.

The gene calls are TRBV5-4 and TRBJ2-1; TCRdb outputs TRBD1, but without DNA this stays unchecked. The CDR3 loop spans 16 amino acids. In germline, CDR1 is SGHNT, CDR2 YYREEE (reference sequence). CDR3 amino acids: CASSIDRQGTFREQFF.

The chain has TRBV20-1 and TRBJ1-5. Germline V gives CDR1 DFQATT, CDR2 SNEGSKA (reference sequence). The CDR3 extends over 12 amino acids. The CDR3 here is CSALGGNQPQHF.

CDR3 in amino acids: CASSDPGALGNQPQHF. This chain links TRBV6-1 with TRBJ1-5; there is no DNA to check the TCRdb D call of TRBD1. The germline gives CDR1 MNHNS, CDR2 SASEGT. The CDR3 contains 16 residues.